Following are 2 T cell receptor beta chains from one sample sequenced in a study of radiotherapy plus CTLA-4 blockade in lung cancer. This table comes from immunoSEQ multiplex PCR, and its TCRdb copy is limited to in-frame clones, with some not included. The sample records tens of thousands of clones, around 78% being singletons. Sequences were derived from peripheral blood, sampled from a patient treated with radiotherapy plus ipilimumab. The receptors derive from a human donor with non-small cell lung cancer who had a partial response to radiotherapy plus ipilimumab. Some clones in this sample may be carry-over from other donors' samples.

This rearrangement joins TRBV2 to TRBJ1-5, with D tentatively TRBD1 (6 bases). The CDR3 length is 14 residues. V lost 5 bases, J lost 2 bases, and 10 bases lay in between. Germline V gives CDR1 SNHLY, CDR2 FYNNEI. Here the CDR3 DNA reads TGTGCCAGCAGTAGGGGGATGGGCAATCAGCCCCAGCATTTT. It codes for CASSRGMGNQPQHF.

The chain employs TRBV18 and TRBJ1-2; no reliable D call. Trimming stripped 0 bases from V and 4 bases from J, with 15 bases between. The CDR3 is 16 residues long. Germline CDR1 and CDR2: KGHSH and LQKENI. The CDR3 DNA is TGTGCCAGCTCACCACCTAGTCACCGGCGGGGCTATGGCTACACCTTC. It specifies CASSPPSHRRGYGYTF.